Following are 25 T cell receptor beta chains from one sample sequenced in a study of control samples from healthy donors and cancer patients. Using immunoSEQ multiplex PCR, the repertoire was profiled, and TCRdb retains in-frame clones only, with some absent. The top ten hold about 9.5% of the sample, which has tens of thousands of clones, 80% seen once. Material: blood. All receptors come from a man between 70 and 80 years old in good health.

The chain uses TRBV6-6 and TRBJ1-1, with a weak D call TRBD1 (5 bases). CDR1 MNHNY and CDR2 SVGAGI come from the germline V gene (reference sequence). The V and J ends lost 5 bases and 5 bases respectively, with 18 bases between them. The CDR3 consists of 15 residues. CDR3 sequence: CASSTSDGGGTEAFF. CDR3 coding DNA: TGTGCCAGCAGTACATCGGACGGCGGGGGGACTGAAGCTTTCTTT.

The chain links TRBV2 to TRBJ2-3, with TRBD2 matching over 9 bases. This CDR3 is 14 amino acids long. The germline V gene encodes CDR1 SNHLY and CDR2 FYNNEI. The V segment lost 9 bases and the J segment 2 bases; nucleotides outside the gene matches: 6. CDR3 nucleotides: TGTGCCAGTCGACTAGCGGAGGTCACAGATACGCAGTATTTT. This encodes CASRLAEVTDTQYF.

The chain uses TRBV28 and TRBJ2-7, with D tentatively TRBD1 (5 bases). Trimming took 3 bases from V and 0 from J, leaving 15 bases between them. Germline V gene sequence: CDR1 MDHEN, CDR2 SYDVKM. This CDR3 has 16 amino acids. The CDR3 coding sequence is TGTGCCAGCAGTTTGGGGCAGGGATCATTCTCCTACGAGCAGTACTTC. Translating gives CASSLGQGSFSYEQYF.

This chain connects TRBV5-4 to TRBJ2-5; a weak D match, TRBD2 (6 bases). CDR1 and CDR2 (germline): SGHNT, YYREEE (reference sequence). This CDR3 is 14 amino acids long. Trimming stripped 4 bases from V and 5 bases from J, with 15 bases between. The CDR3 DNA reads TGTGCCAGCAGCATCGGACTGGGAGGCGAGACCCAGTACTTC. This sequence encodes CASSIGLGGETQYF.

This chain joins TRBV12-2 and TRBJ2-3; the tabulated D call, TRBD2, remains unverified against the DNA. TRBV12-2 is listed as a pseudogene. This CDR3 is 15 amino acids long. As DNA, the CDR3 is TGTGCAAGTCGCTTAGGAGTACTAGTCTCAGATACGCAGTATTTT. It encodes CASRLGVLVSDTQYF.

The CDR3 nucleotides are TGTGCCAGTAGTATTATGACGGCTTCGAACTATGGCTACACCTTC. Translated: CASSIMTASNYGYTF. The chain couples TRBV19 to TRBJ1-2; no clear D. Germline CDR1 LNHDA, CDR2 SQIVND (reference sequence). Between the trimmed V and J ends, which lost 3 bases and 2 bases, there was a span of 13 bases. There are 15 residues in the CDR3.

The rearrangement uses TRBV30 and TRBJ2-3; D may be TRBD1 or TRBD2 (8 bases each). This CDR3 spans 22 amino acids. V was cut by 5 bases and J by 3 bases, with 39 bases left in between. CDR1 is GTSNPN and CDR2 is SVGIG in the germline V gene (reference sequence). CDR3 bases: TGTGCCTGGCGGGGGCGACAGGGGACCCGACTCGCGGGGGGTAGAGGAACAGATACGCAGTATTTT. The encoded protein is CAWRGRQGTRLAGGRGTDTQYF.

The chain carries TRBV5-1 and TRBJ2-5, with TRBD1 identical over 8 bases. Germline CDR1 is SGHRS and CDR2 is YFSETQ. The trim removed 4 bases at V and 5 bases at J, leaving 4 bases unmatched. The CDR3 spans 13 residues. CDR3 region: CASSRTGWETQYF. CDR3 DNA sequence: TGCGCCAGCAGCCGGACAGGGTGGGAGACCCAGTACTTC.

In nucleotides, the CDR3 is TGTGCCAGCAGCCCCCCTAGCACAGATACGCAGTATTTT. Its translation is CASSPPSTDTQYF. The chain recombines TRBV9 with TRBJ2-3; D not certain. The V gene lost 4 bases and the J gene lost 0 bases, with 6 bases spanning the gap. Germline V lookup: CDR1 SGDLS, CDR2 YYNGEE. This CDR3 is built from 13 residues. Together with reference TRBV9 and TRBJ2-3, the CDR3 gives the full variable domain: DSGVTQTPKHLITATGQRVTLRCSPRSGDLSVYWYQQSLDQGLQFLIQYYNGEERAKGNILERFSAQQFPDLHSELNLSSLELGDSALYFCASSPPSTDTQYFGPGTRLTVL.

This chain joins TRBV30 and TRBJ2-7; 13 bases match TRBD2. The V segment lost 2 bases and the J segment 6 bases; nucleotides outside the gene matches: 10. Germline loops: CDR1 GTSNPN, CDR2 SVGIG (reference sequence). The CDR3 runs to 16 residues. CDR3 sequence (DNA): TGTGCCTGGAGTAGGGGACTAGCGGGGAGGCAAGGCGAGCAGTACTTC. It specifies CAWSRGLAGRQGEQYF.

CDR3 DNA: TGTGCCAGCAGCCCAGGGGGGGGCAGGCAGTACTTC. This sequence encodes CASSPGGGRQYF. The V gene is TRBV11-2, the J gene TRBJ2-5; either TRBD1 or TRBD2 may fit D (7 bases each). The CDR3 is 12 residues long. Germline V CDR1 and CDR2: SGHAT, FQNNGV. Trimming removed 5 bases at V and 11 bases at J, with 15 bases between.

The rearrangement joins TRBV2 to TRBJ2-1; D is uncertain. This CDR3 contains 14 residues. Germline CDR1 reads SNHLY; CDR2 reads FYNNEI. The germline V and J ends were trimmed by 1 base and 3 bases, with 7 bases remaining between them. The CDR3 loop reads CASSEGLIYNEQFF. Written as DNA, the CDR3 is TGTGCCAGCAGTGAAGGACTCATCTACAATGAGCAGTTCTTC.

The sample holds one count of this clone. CDR3 region: CATSRGADQETQYF. In DNA, the CDR3 is TGTGCCACCAGCAGAGGGGCGGACCAAGAGACCCAGTACTTC. The rearrangement links TRBV15 to TRBJ2-5; D call uncertain. This CDR3 spans 14 amino acids. Germline lookup yields CDR1 LNHNV and CDR2 YYDKDF (reference sequence). V was trimmed by 1 base and J by 0 bases, leaving 6 bases between them.

This rearrangement joins TRBV5-1 to TRBJ2-1, with a possible D match to TRBD1 (7 bases). CDR1 and CDR2 from the germline V gene are SGHRS and YFSETQ. The V end lost 4 bases, the J end lost 6 bases, and 17 bases lay between the germline ends. This CDR3 is 15 amino acids long. In DNA, the CDR3 is TGCGCCAGCAGCATCCCCGGGACAGCGGGCAATGAGCAGTTCTTC. This sequence encodes CASSIPGTAGNEQFF.

The V gene is TRBV11-3, the J gene TRBJ2-5; 10 nucleotides align to TRBD2. V lost 5 bases and J lost 5; bases outside the gene matches: 11. The CDR3 has 16 residues. Germline-derived CDR1 and CDR2 are SGHNT and YENEEA. The CDR3 sequence is CASSPRGASGSETQYF. CDR3 DNA sequence: TGTGCCAGCAGCCCCCGCGGGGCTAGCGGGAGTGAGACCCAGTACTTC.

This clone was counted a single time. The chain combines TRBV18 with TRBJ2-5; D is unclear. Per germline, CDR1 KGHSH and CDR2 LQKENI. Trimming cost V 6 bases and J 3 bases, with 20 bases left between them. The CDR3 is made up of 16 amino acids. DNA of the CDR3: TGTGCCAGCTCCCGGCGGCTAGGCCCCAGTAAAGAGACCCAGTACTTC. This sequence encodes CASSRRLGPSKETQYF.

The J gene is TRBJ2-7, the V gene TRBV10-3; TRBD1 agrees at 10 bases. CDR1 is ENHRY, CDR2 SYGVKD, per germline. V lost 2 bases, J lost 2 bases, and 6 bases stayed unmatched. This CDR3 region has 16 residues. CDR3 sequence: CAISEPRTGGTYEQYF. The CDR3 DNA follows: TGTGCCATCAGTGAGCCACGGACAGGGGGAACCTACGAGCAGTACTTC.

V and J are TRBV7-9 and TRBJ2-3; unclear D gene. The CDR3 spans 13 residues. The germline V gene has CDR1 SEHNR and CDR2 FQNEAQ (reference sequence). V lost 3 bases and J lost 2, with 6 bases in between. The CDR3 bases are TGTGCCAGCAGCTTGGGCCTCACAGATACGCAGTATTTT. It encodes CASSLGLTDTQYF. The full variable domain, with the rest looked up from reference TRBV7-9 and TRBJ2-3, is DTGVSQNPRHKITKRGQNVTFRCDPISEHNRLYWYRQTLGQGPEFLTYFQNEAQLEKSRLLSDRFSAERPKGSFSTLEIQRTEQGDSAMYLCASSLGLTDTQYFGPGTRLTVL.

This chain joins TRBV20-1 and TRBJ1-1; D possibly corresponds to TRBD1 (5 bases). In germline, CDR1 is DFQATT, CDR2 SNEGSKA (reference sequence). V shed 3 bases and J shed 2 bases, with 22 bases lying between them. CDR3 size: 17 residues. CDR3 amino acids: CSASGWGGRSANTEAFF. Here the CDR3 DNA reads TGCAGTGCTAGTGGTTGGGGGGGGAGATCCGCCAACACTGAAGCTTTCTTT.

The CDR3 DNA is TGTGCCAGCAGCACCCAGACAGGGAGCTCCTACAATGAGCAGTTCTTC. This sequence encodes CASSTQTGSSYNEQFF. This chain joins TRBV11-2 and TRBJ2-1; 7 nucleotides match TRBD1. V shed 5 bases and J 0 bases; nucleotides not matched to a gene: 7. There are 16 residues in the CDR3. The germline V gene encodes CDR1 SGHAT and CDR2 FQNNGV.

This rearrangement joins TRBV19 to TRBJ2-7; no definite D call. V was shortened by 8 bases and J by 3 bases, with 20 bases between the two germline ends. The CDR3 consists of 15 residues. CDR1 is LNHDA and CDR2 is SQIVND in the germline V gene (reference sequence). CDR3 amino acids: CASSLGIGSGYEQYF. The DNA for the CDR3 is TGTGCCAGTTCTCTGGGAATCGGGTCGGGCTACGAGCAGTACTTC.

The sample holds a few counts of this clone. J is TRBJ2-1 and V is TRBV6-6; D may be TRBD2 (5 bases). Germline CDR1 reads MNHNY; CDR2 reads SVGAGI (reference sequence). This CDR3 contains 14 residues. The V and J ends lost 4 bases and 0 bases respectively, with 7 bases between them. Here the CDR3 reads CASSFGSSYNEQFF. The CDR3 region has the DNA TGTGCCAGCAGTTTTGGGAGCTCCTACAATGAGCAGTTCTTC.

This clone was recorded a few times. V is TRBV5-6 and J is TRBJ2-6; D call uncertain. Per germline, CDR1 SGHDT and CDR2 YYEEEE. This CDR3 region has 15 residues. Trimming took off 2 bases at V and 0 bases at J, with 6 bases between the two ends. The CDR3 spells CASSFRSSGANVLTF. As DNA, the CDR3 is TGTGCCAGCAGCTTCCGGAGCTCTGGGGCCAACGTCCTGACTTTC.

This sequence joins TRBV28 and TRBJ1-1; TRBD1 matches 7 bases. V was clipped by 6 bases and J by 11 bases; unmatched bases: 12. CDR1 and CDR2 (germline): MDHEN, SYDVKM. This CDR3 is built from 13 residues. CDR3 in DNA: TGTGCCAGCAGCGTGGACAGTCCAGGGGGGGCTTTCTTT. It codes for CASSVDSPGGAFF.

This clone has just one count. The CDR3 region has the DNA TGTGCCAGCAGCACTGACAGGGATGGCTACACCTTC. Translating gives CASSTDRDGYTF. This chain joins TRBV12-3 or TRBV12-4 and TRBJ1-2, with 7 nucleotides matching TRBD1. This CDR3 has 12 residues. After removal of 6 bases from V and 6 bases from J, the junction contained 4 bases not matched to a gene.